This TCR beta chain appears in the sequencing data of a study of OX40 agonist ivuxolimab in advanced cancers. Points from the study as a whole: In CD8+ T cells, expanded clones were on average more numerous than in CD4+.

The table came from immunoSEQ multiplex PCR; TCRdb's copy has only in-frame clones and leaves some out. The sample consists of roughly 11,000 clones, around 84% of them appearing once. The sample holds one count of this clone. As yet, its antigen is unknown. J lost 5 bases, V lost 5 bases, and 0 bases had no gene match. The CDR3 has 11 amino acids. The V gene's germline CDR1 is GTSNPN and CDR2 SVGIG (reference sequence). This clonotype was sampled from an adult with an advanced solid tumor such as melanoma, head and neck, liver or kidney cancer. The gene calls are TRBV30 and TRBJ1-1; 9 positions agree with TRBD1. Sequenced here: CD4+ or CD8+ T cells sorted from blood, sampled in a trial of the OX40 agonist ivuxolimab. This CDR3 reads CAWGQGTEAFF. The CDR3 DNA reads as TGTGCCTGGGGACAGGGGACTGAAGCTTTCTTT.